The clone carrying this T cell receptor (beta chain) was seen a handful of times. No antigen is known for it. Uncontrolled infection, other autoimmune disease, pregnancy and lactation each barred patients from inclusion. The PBMCs were taken from over 9.5 ml of fresh peripheral blood. This record belongs to a study of T cells in Graves' hyperthyroidism and ophthalmopathy. Study-wide results and limits: Ophthalmopathy, as predicted by the model, came a median 6.5 months after the prediction. Most thyroid clonotypes expanded above 0.001 were also detected in blood.

Amplification yielded TCR beta CDR3 regions, with RNA transcripts as the source. HTBI primers were employed in a first-round RT-PCR of the TCR CDR3. TCRdb independently ran MiXCR on the multiplex PCR reads; one entry per CDR3 protein. The sample lists about 360,000 distinct CDR3 sequences, roughly 13% seen once, with roughly 8.3% in the top ten. CDR1 DFQATT and CDR2 SNEGSKA come from the germline V gene (reference sequence). This CDR3 is built from 14 residues. V was clipped by 7 bases and J by 1 base; unmatched bases: 10. This TCR was recovered from a woman between 18 and 29 years old with Graves' hyperthyroidism. The gene calls are TRBV20-1 and TRBJ2-7; 7 nucleotides match TRBD1. Material for sequencing was blood. The CDR3 loop reads CSVNPGQLSYEQYF. CDR3 sequence (DNA): TGCAGTGTCAATCCGGGACAGCTATCCTACGAGCAGTACTTC.